This paragraph reports one TCR beta chain. The antigen is undetermined. The identical CDR3 is also encoded by other nucleotide sequences in the sample. This record comes from a study of T cell responses to AZD1222 COVID-19 vaccine. Findings of the study overall: Sampling that yielded the repertoires occurred only after the peak T cell response.

V lost 3 bases to trimming and J lost 7 bases, with 7 bases between them. The CDR3 spans 12 residues. The V gene's germline CDR1 is LNHDA and CDR2 SQIVND (reference sequence). The assay was immunoSEQ multiplex PCR, and TCRdb's table has in-frame clones only and misses some. The table includes some 130,000 clones, over 85% detected once. The sequencing used peripheral blood, collected 28 days after the second AZD1222 dose. The TCR originated in an adult who received the AZD1222 COVID-19 vaccine. The rearrangement joins TRBV19 to TRBJ1-5, with D unclear. The CDR3 nucleotides read TGTGCCAGTAGTATTGGGTTCCAGCCCCAGCATTTT. This sequence encodes CASSIGFQPQHF. The full variable domain, in which reference TRBV19 and TRBJ1-5 provide the parts outside the CDR3, is DGGITQSPKYLFRKEGQNVTLSCEQNLNHDAMYWYRQDPGQGLRLIYYSQIVNDFQKGDIAEGYSVSREKKESFPLTVTSAQKNPTAFYLCASSIGFQPQHFGDGTRLSIL.